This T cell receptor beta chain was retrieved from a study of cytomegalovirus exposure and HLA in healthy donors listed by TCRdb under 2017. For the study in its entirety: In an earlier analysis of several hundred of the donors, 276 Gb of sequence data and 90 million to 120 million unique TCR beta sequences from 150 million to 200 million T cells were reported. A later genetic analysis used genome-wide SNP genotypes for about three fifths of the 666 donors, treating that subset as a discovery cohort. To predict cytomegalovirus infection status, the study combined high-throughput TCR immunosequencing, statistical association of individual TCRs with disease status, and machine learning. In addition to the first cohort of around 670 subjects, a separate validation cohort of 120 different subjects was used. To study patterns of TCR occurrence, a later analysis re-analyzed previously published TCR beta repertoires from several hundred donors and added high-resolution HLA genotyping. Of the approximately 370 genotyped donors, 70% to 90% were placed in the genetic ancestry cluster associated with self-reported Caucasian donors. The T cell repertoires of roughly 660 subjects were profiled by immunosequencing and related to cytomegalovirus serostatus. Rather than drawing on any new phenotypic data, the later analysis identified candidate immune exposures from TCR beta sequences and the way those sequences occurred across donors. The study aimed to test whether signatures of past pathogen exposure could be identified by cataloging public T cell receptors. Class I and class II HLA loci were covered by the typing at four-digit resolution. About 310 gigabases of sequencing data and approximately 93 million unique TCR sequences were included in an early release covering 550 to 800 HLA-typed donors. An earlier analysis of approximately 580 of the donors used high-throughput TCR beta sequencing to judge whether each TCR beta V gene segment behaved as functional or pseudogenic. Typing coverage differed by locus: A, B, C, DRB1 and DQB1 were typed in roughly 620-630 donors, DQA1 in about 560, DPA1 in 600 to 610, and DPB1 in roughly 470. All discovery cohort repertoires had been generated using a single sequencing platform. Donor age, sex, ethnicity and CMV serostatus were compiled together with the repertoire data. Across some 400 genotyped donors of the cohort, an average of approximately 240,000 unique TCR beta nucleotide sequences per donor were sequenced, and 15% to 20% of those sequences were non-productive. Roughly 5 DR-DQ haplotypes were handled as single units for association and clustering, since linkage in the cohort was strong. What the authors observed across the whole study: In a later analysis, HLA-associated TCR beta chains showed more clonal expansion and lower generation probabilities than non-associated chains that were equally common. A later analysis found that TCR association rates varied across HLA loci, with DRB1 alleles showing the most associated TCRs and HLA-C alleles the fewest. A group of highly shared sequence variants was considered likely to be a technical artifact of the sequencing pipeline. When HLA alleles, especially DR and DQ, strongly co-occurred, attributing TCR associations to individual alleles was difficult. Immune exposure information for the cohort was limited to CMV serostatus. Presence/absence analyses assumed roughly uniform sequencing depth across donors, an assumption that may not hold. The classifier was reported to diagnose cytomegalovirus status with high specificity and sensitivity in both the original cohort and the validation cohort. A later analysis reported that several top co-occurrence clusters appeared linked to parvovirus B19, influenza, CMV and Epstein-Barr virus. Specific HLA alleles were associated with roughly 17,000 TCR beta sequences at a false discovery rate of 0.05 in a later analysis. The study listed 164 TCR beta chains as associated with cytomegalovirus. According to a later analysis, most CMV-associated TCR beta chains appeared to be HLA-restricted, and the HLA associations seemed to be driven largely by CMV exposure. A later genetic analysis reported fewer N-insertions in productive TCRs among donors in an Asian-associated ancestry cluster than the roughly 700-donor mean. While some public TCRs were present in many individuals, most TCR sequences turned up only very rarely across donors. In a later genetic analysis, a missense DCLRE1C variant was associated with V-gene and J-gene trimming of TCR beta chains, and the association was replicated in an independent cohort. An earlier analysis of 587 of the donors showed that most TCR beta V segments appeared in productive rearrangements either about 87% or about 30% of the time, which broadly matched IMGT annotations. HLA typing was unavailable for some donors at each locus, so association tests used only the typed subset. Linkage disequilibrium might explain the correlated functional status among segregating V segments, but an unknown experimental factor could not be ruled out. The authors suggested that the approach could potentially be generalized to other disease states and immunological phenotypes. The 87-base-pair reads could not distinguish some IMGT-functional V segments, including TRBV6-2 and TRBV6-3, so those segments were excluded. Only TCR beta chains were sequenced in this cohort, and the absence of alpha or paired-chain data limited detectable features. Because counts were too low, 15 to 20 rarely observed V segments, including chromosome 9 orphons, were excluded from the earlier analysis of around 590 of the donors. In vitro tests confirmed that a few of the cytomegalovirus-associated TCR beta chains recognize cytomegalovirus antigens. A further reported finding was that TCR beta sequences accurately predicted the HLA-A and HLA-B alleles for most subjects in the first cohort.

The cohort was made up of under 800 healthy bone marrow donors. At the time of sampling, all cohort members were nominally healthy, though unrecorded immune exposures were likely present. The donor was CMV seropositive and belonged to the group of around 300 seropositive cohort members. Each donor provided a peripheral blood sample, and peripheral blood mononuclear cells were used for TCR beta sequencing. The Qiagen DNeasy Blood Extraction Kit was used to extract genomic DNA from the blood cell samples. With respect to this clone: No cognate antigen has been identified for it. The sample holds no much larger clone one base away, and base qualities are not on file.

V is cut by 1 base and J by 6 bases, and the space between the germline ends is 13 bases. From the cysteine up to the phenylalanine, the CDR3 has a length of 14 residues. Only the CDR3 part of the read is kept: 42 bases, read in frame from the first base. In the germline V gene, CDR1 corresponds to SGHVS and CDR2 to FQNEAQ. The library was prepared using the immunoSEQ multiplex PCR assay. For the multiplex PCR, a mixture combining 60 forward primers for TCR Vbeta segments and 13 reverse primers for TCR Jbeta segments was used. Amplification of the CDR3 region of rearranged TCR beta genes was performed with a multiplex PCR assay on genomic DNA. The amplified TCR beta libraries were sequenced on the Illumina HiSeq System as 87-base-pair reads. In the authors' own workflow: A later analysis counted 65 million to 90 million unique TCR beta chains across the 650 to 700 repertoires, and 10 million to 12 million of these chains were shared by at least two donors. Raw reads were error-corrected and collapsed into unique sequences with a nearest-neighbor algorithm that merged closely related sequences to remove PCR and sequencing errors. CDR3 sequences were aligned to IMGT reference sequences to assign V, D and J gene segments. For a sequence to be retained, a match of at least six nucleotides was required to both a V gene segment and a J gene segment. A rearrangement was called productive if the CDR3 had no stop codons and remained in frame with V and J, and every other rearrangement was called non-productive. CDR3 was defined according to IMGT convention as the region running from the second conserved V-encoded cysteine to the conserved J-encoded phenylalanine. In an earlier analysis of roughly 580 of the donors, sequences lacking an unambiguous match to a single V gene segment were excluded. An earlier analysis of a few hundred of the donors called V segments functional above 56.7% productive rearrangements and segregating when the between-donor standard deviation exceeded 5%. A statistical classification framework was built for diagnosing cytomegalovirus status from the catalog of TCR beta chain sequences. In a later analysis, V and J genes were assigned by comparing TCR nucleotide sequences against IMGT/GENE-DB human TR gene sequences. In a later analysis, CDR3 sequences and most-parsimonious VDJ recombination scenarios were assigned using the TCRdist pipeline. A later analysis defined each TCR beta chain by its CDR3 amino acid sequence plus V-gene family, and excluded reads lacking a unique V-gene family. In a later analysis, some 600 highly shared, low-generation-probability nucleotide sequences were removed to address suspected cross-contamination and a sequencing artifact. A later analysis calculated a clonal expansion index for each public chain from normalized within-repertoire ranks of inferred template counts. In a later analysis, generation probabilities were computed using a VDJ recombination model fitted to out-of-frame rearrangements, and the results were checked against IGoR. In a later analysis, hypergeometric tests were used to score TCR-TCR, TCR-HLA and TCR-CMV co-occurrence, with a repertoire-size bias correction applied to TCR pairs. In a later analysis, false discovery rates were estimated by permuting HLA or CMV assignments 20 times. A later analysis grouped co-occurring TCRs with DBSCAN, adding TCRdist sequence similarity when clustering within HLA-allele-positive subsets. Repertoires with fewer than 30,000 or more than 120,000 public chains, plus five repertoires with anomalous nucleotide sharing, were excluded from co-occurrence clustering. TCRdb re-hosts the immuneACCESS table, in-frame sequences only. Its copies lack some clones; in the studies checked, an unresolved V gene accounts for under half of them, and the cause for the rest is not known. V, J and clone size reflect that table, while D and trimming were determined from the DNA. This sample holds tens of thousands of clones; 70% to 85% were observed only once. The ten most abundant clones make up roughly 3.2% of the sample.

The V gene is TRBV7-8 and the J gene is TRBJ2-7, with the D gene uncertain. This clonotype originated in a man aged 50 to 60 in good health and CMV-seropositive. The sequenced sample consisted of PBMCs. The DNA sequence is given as TGTGCCAGCAGCTTAGGTCCCCTTTCCGGCGAGCAGTACTTC. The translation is CASSLGPLSGEQYF.